What follows are 7 T cell receptor beta chains derived from one specimen sequenced in a study of long-term antiretroviral therapy in people with HIV (dated by TCRdb to about 2022). The immunoSEQ hsTCRB v3.0 assay was used at survey level resolution to sequence the TRB variable region. TCRdb mirrors the immuneACCESS table, restricted to in-frame sequences. Some clones are absent from its copies; in checked studies, under half trace to an unresolved V gene, and the reason for the others is unknown. The sample profile shows 25,000 to 35,000 clones; around 72% of them were found once. The ten largest account for approximately 8% of the sample. The source material was unsorted PBMCs, sampled 3.1 years after starting antiretroviral therapy. These receptors originate from a woman aged 45-65 years with HIV.

This chain joins TRBV2 and TRBJ1-6; D gene uncertain. CDR1 is SNHLY, CDR2 FYNNEI, per germline. V gave up 6 bases and J gave up 9 bases, with 12 bases separating them. CDR3 length: 13 amino acids. Here the CDR3 DNA reads TGTGCCAGCAGAGATGCCTGGGGTTCACCCCTCCACTTT. Translation gives CASRDAWGSPLHF.

V gene TRBV7-3 combines with J gene TRBJ2-1, with 8 positions matching TRBD2. V shed 3 bases, J shed 6 bases, and the junction held 7 bases outside the gene matches. The CDR3 length is 15 residues. Germline CDR1 reads SGHTA; CDR2 reads FQGTGA. CDR3 bases: TGTGCCAGCAGCTTGATGAGCGGGGGACCCAATGAGCAGTTCTTC. Protein product: CASSLMSGGPNEQFF.

The chain uses TRBV19 and TRBJ1-1, with 7 positions matching TRBD1. Germline V lookup: CDR1 LNHDA, CDR2 SQIVND (reference sequence). CDR3 length: 14 residues. J gave up 4 bases and V 2 bases, and 4 bases lay outside the gene matches. CDR3 nucleotides: TGTGCCAGTAGTATAACAGGGGACGGCACTGAAGCTTTCTTT. Translation: CASSITGDGTEAFF.

The chain uses TRBV5-1 and TRBJ2-3; TRBD2 matches at 11 bases. The J segment lost 6 bases and the V segment lost 0 bases, leaving 6 bases of the junction unmatched. The CDR3 is made up of 16 amino acids. Germline-derived CDR1 and CDR2 are SGHRS and YFSETQ. The CDR3 spells CASSLGSSGGLDTQYF. CDR3 nucleotides: TGCGCCAGCAGCTTGGGGTCTAGCGGGGGGTTGGATACGCAGTATTTT.

J is TRBJ1-2 and V is TRBV6-5; perhaps TRBD1 as D (6 bases). This CDR3 has 11 amino acids. Germline V lookup: CDR1 MNHEY, CDR2 SVGAGI. V dropped 2 bases and J dropped 8 bases, with 6 bases sitting between them. In nucleotides, the CDR3 is TGTGCCAGCAGTTACGGGGGCGGCTACACCTTC. Translating it yields CASSYGGGYTF.

CDR3 amino acids: CASSSYDRPDSPEEKLFF. Written as DNA, the CDR3 is TGTGCCAGCAGCTCATACGATCGACCTGACTCCCCCGAGGAAAAACTGTTTTTT. The chain couples TRBV7-2 to TRBJ1-4; D not resolved. The length of the CDR3 is 18 residues. CDR1 and CDR2 (germline): SGHTA, FQGNSA. Trimming pared 4 bases from V and 8 bases from J, leaving 26 bases between.

This chain uses TRBV5-1 with TRBJ2-1; 15 bases map to TRBD2. The CDR3 contains 17 residues. V dropped 2 bases and J dropped 8; count of bases not matched to a gene: 8. Per germline, CDR1 SGHRS and CDR2 YFSETQ. CDR3 sequence: CASSFGTSGGPGDEQFF. Written as DNA, the CDR3 is TGCGCCAGCAGCTTCGGGACTAGCGGGGGGCCCGGAGATGAGCAGTTCTTC. Looking up the rest from reference TRBV5-1 and TRBJ2-1 gives the full variable domain: KAGVTQTPRYLIKTRGQQVTLSCSPISGHRSVSWYQQTPGQGLQFLFEYFSETQRNKGNFPGRFSGRQFSNSRSEMNVSTLELGDSALYLCASSFGTSGGPGDEQFFGPGTRLTVL.